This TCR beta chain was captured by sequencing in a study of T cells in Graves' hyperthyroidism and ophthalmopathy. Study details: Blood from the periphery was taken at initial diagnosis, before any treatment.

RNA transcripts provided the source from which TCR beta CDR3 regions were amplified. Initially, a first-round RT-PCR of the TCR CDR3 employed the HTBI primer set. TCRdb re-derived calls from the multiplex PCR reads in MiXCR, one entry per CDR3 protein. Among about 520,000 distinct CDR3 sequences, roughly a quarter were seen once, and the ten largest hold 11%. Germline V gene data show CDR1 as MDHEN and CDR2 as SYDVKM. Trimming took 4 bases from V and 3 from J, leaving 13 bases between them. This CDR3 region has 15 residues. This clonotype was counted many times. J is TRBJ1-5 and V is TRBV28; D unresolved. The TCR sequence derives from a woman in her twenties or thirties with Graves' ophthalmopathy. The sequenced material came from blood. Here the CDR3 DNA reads TGTGCCAGCAGTTACATGTGGACCGACAATCAGCCCCAGCATTTT. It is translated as CASSYMWTDNQPQHF.